This T cell receptor (beta chain) was sequenced during a study of T cell clonality in common variable immunodeficiency. This CDR3 region has 14 residues. Trimming left V 5 bases short and J 4 bases short, with 14 bases between. Germline loops: CDR1 SGHTA, CDR2 FQGTGA. The protocol was immunoSEQ multiplex PCR, while the TCRdb copy is restricted to in-frame clones and leaves out a portion. The sample contains about 47,000 clones, none of them singletons. The table lists this clone with many counts. The read stops 3 residues short of the end of the CDR3; the missing end is completed from the germline J gene. Blood samples were heparinized, roughly 5 to 9 ml per donor.

This clonotype originated in a person between 18 and 75 years old in good health. The sample taken for sequencing was peripheral blood mononuclear cells. The chain is built from TRBV7-3 and TRBJ1-2, with D maybe TRBD1 (6 bases). CDR3 bases read: TGTGCCAGCAGCCCGAATACAGGGCCCTATGGC. This gives the protein CASSPNTGPYG. The entire CDR3 sequence reads CASSPNTGPYGYTF.